This T cell receptor beta chain was sequenced in a study of blood T cell repertoires in COVID-19. Turning to the study itself: Acute and convalescent COVID-19 specimens originated in the United States, Italy and Spain. T cells, B-cell-depleted T cells, or PBMCs supplied cDNA or gDNA.

Trimming removed 1 base from V and 6 bases from J, with 7 bases in between. Germline values: CDR1 LGHDT, CDR2 YNNKEL (reference sequence). This CDR3 has 14 amino acids. Original data processing: Nucleated cell number was recorded as an estimate derived from reference gene primer amplification. Method: immunoSEQ multiplex PCR; TCRdb's copy keeps in-frame clones and lacks some. The DNA gave D and trimming, while V, J and clone size come from that table. This sample has a few hundred thousand clones; nearly 90% occur once, and the top ten carry approximately 2.3%. Seattle patients were enrolled while actively infected and followed longitudinally.

This clonotype originated in a woman in her sixties or seventies with COVID-19, enrolled during active disease. The chain couples TRBV3-1 (or the pseudogene TRBV3-2) to TRBJ1-6; D unclear. What was sequenced was peripheral blood. CDR3 protein: CASSQGSSNSPLHF. The CDR3, as DNA: TGTGCCAGCAGCCAAGGGTCTAGTAATTCACCCCTCCACTTT.